The 18 T cell receptor beta chains in this list originate from one sample, sequenced in a study of molecular identifiers for immune sequencing clone quantification. TCRdb recomputed calls from the PCR reads with MiXCR, one row per CDR3 protein. Here the sample spans 460,000 or so distinct CDR3 sequences, 20% to 25% being singletons. Sequencing was done on a sample of naive CD8+ T cells from blood, with Jurkat cell RNA spiked in. The subset was: FACS-sorted CD8+CD4-CCR7+CD45RA+ naive T cells. All receptors derive from a human donor in good health. Some libraries in this study had Jurkat cell RNA spiked in.

The chain couples TRBV29-1 to TRBJ2-3; D gene unclear. Trimming pared 0 bases from V and 1 base from J, leaving 2 bases between. CDR1 is SQVTM, CDR2 ANQGSEA, per germline. The CDR3 is made up of 12 amino acids. CDR3 amino acids: CSVEDGTDTQYF. CDR3 nucleotide sequence: TGCAGCGTTGAAGATGGCACAGATACGCAGTATTTT.

This clonotype has ten or more counts. The genes are TRBV11-2 and TRBJ2-5; D possibly corresponds to TRBD1 (6 bases). The CDR3 totals 14 residues. Trimming shortened V by 5 bases and J by 0 bases, and 10 bases separated the two germline ends. The germline V gene encodes CDR1 SGHAT and CDR2 FQNNGV. The CDR3: CASSPRDNQETQYF. The CDR3 nucleotides are TGTGCCAGCAGCCCCCGGGACAACCAAGAGACCCAGTACTTC. Looking up the rest from reference TRBV11-2 and TRBJ2-5 gives the full variable domain: EAGVAQSPRYKIIEKRQSVAFWCNPISGHATLYWYQQILGQGPKLLIQFQNNGVVDDSQLPKDRFSAERLKGVDSTLKIQPAKLEDSAVYLCASSPRDNQETQYFGPGTRLLVL.

This chain links TRBV2 with TRBJ2-5; D might be TRBD1 or TRBD2, each matching 5 bases. Germline-derived CDR1 and CDR2 are SNHLY and FYNNEI. The CDR3 has 18 amino acids. Trimming took 1 base from V and 1 from J, leaving 19 bases between them. CDR3 nucleotides: TGTGCCAGCAGTGAAGGTTTTTGGGGGTTCGGGATCCAAGAGACCCAGTACTTC. Translation: CASSEGFWGFGIQETQYF. The whole variable domain, remainder taken from reference TRBV2 and TRBJ2-5, is EPEVTQTPSHQVTQMGQEVILRCVPISNHLYFYWYRQILGQKVEFLVSFYNNEISEKSEIFDDQFSVERPDGSNFTLKIRSTKLEDSAMYFCASSEGFWGFGIQETQYFGPGTRLLVL.

This clonotype was counted a few times. This sequence joins TRBV14 and TRBJ1-1, with D perhaps TRBD1 (6 bases). The CDR3 loop spans 16 amino acids. Per the germline V gene, CDR1 is SGHDN and CDR2 is FVKESK. V was shortened by 3 bases and J by 4 bases, with 18 bases between the two germline ends. CDR3 sequence: CASSQPWGAGGTEAFF. The CDR3 nucleotides are TGTGCCAGCAGCCAGCCATGGGGGGCTGGCGGCACTGAAGCTTTCTTT. Full variable domain (remainder filled in from reference TRBV14 and TRBJ1-1): EAGVTQFPSHSVIEKGQTVTLRCDPISGHDNLYWYRRVMGKEIKFLLHFVKESKQDESGMPNNRFLAERTGGTYSTLKVQPAELEDSGVYFCASSQPWGAGGTEAFFGQGTRLTVV.

With respect to this clonotype: This may be a read error: a much more frequent sequence differs by one nucleotide. V is TRBV21-1 and J is TRBJ1-6. TRBV21-1 is classified as a pseudogene. CDR3 length equals 13 residues. CDR3: CASSKVWDSPLHF. The DNA for the CDR3 is TGTGCCAGCAGCAAAGTATGGGATTCACCCCTCCACTTT.

The chain links TRBV7-9 to TRBJ1-4, with D possibly being TRBD1 (5 bases). V lost 1 base, J lost 4 bases, and 13 bases lay in between. This CDR3 is 16 amino acids long. The germline CDR1 and CDR2 sequences are SEHNR and FQNEAQ (reference sequence). The CDR3 is CASSLVPGKVNEKLFF. The CDR3 DNA reads as TGTGCCAGCAGCTTAGTTCCAGGGAAAGTTAATGAAAAACTGTTTTTT.

This clonotype was observed a handful of times. The chain combines TRBV6-6 with TRBJ2-1; the match to TRBD2 covers 8 bases. This CDR3 region has 16 residues. After removal of 0 bases from V and 0 bases from J, the junction contained 1 base not matched to a gene. Germline CDR1 reads MNHNY; CDR2 reads SVGAGI (reference sequence). CDR3 protein: CASSYSAGGSYNEQFF. CDR3 nucleotide sequence: TGTGCCAGCAGTTACTCGGCGGGGGGCTCCTACAATGAGCAGTTCTTC.

This clonotype was observed at least ten times. The rearrangement uses TRBV7-9 and TRBJ1-4; D might be TRBD1 (5 bases). The CDR3 extends over 14 amino acids. V was trimmed by 1 base and J by 6 bases, leaving 9 bases between them. Germline CDR1 reads SEHNR; CDR2 reads FQNEAQ (reference sequence). CDR3 residues: CASSLGGVDEKLFF. In DNA form, the CDR3 reads TGTGCCAGCAGCTTAGGAGGGGTTGATGAAAAACTGTTTTTT.

The sample holds many counts of this clonotype. The chain employs TRBV6-5 and TRBJ1-5; TRBD1 matches 8 bases. Losses at the gene ends were 7 bases for V and 8 bases for J; bases not matched to a gene: 10. The CDR3 covers 14 residues. Per the germline V gene, CDR1 is MNHEY and CDR2 is SVGAGI. CDR3 in DNA: TGTGCCAGCAAACCCTGGACAGGGACGGAGCCCCAGCATTTT. Translating it yields CASKPWTGTEPQHF.

This clonotype has only a few counts. CDR3 sequence (DNA): TGTGCCACCAGCAGATCCCAGGACAGAGCCCACGAGCAGTACTTC. It is translated as CATSRSQDRAHEQYF. The chain carries TRBV15 and TRBJ2-7, with a tentative D call TRBD1 (6 bases). V was shortened by 2 bases and J by 5 bases, with 16 bases between the two germline ends. The CDR3 covers 15 residues. Germline V CDR1 and CDR2: LNHNV, YYDKDF (reference sequence).

This chain joins TRBV7-2 and TRBJ2-7, with D uncertain. Looked up from germline, CDR1 is SGHTA and CDR2 is FQGNSA. Between the trimmed V and J ends, which lost 2 bases and 2 bases, there was a span of 19 bases. The CDR3 spans 17 residues. The CDR3 is CASSLTGHSIPPYEQYF. DNA of the CDR3: TGTGCCAGCAGCTTAACGGGTCACTCCATCCCTCCCTACGAGCAGTACTTC.

J is TRBJ2-7 and V is TRBV20-1; 9 bases agree with TRBD1. V was clipped by 5 bases and J by 0 bases; unmatched bases: 5. In germline, CDR1 is DFQATT, CDR2 SNEGSKA (reference sequence). The CDR3 extends over 14 amino acids. Here the CDR3 DNA reads TGCAGTGCTTCCGGGACAGGGATCTCCTACGAGCAGTACTTC. Translation gives CSASGTGISYEQYF.

This clonotype was counted a few times. V and J are TRBV5-4 and TRBJ2-7; 7 bases match TRBD2. Per the germline V gene, CDR1 is SGHNT and CDR2 is YYREEE (reference sequence). The CDR3 has 14 amino acids. Trimming cost V 6 bases and J 2 bases; bases outside gene matches: 8. This CDR3 is CASNPATSPYEQYF. CDR3 sequence (DNA): TGTGCCAGCAACCCTGCGACTAGCCCCTACGAGCAGTACTTC.

This clonotype was counted a few times. The chain uses TRBV27 and TRBJ2-1, with TRBD2 matching over 10 bases. With V trimmed by 5 bases and J by 3 bases, 1 base remained unmatched. The CDR3 spans 14 residues. Germline CDR1 is MNHEY and CDR2 is SMNVEV (reference sequence). The CDR3 sequence: CASSGLADYNEQFF. The CDR3 bases are TGTGCCAGCAGTGGACTAGCGGACTACAATGAGCAGTTCTTC.

The CDR3 DNA sequence: TGTGCCAGCAGTAACCCCCCTTCTAGCGGGGCGAACACCGGGGAGCTGTTTTTT. Translation: CASSNPPSSGANTGELFF. This rearrangement joins TRBV28 to TRBJ2-2; 9 positions match TRBD2. V shed 5 bases, J shed 0 bases, and the junction held 10 bases outside the gene matches. The CDR3 contains 18 residues. CDR1 is MDHEN, CDR2 SYDVKM, per germline.

For this clonotype: A clone one base away is much larger, so this may be a read error. The chain couples TRBV4-3 to TRBJ1-1; maybe TRBD1 (5 bases). The V and J ends lost 0 bases and 2 bases respectively, with 13 bases between them. The CDR3 sequence is 16 residues long. Germline CDR1 LGHNA, CDR2 YSLEER. CDR3 in amino acids: CASSQESPGINTEAFF. Written as DNA, the CDR3 is TGCGCCAGCAGCCAAGAATCGCCAGGGATAAACACTGAAGCTTTCTTT.

This clonotype was picked up a small number of times. CDR3 sequence (DNA): TGCGCCAGCAGCCAAGAAGGACAGGGTTTAGGAGAGACCCAGTACTTC. Translated: CASSQEGQGLGETQYF. The J gene is TRBJ2-5, the V gene TRBV4-1; 8 bases are shared with TRBD1. The CDR3 runs 16 residues. Trimming removed 0 bases from V and 4 bases from J; junction bases left unmatched: 7. Germline V gives CDR1 MGHRA, CDR2 YSYEKL.

This clonotype turned up a few times. J is TRBJ2-5 and V is TRBV11-2; 9 bases match TRBD1. Trimming removed 3 bases from V and 9 bases from J; junction bases left unmatched: 11. This CDR3 has 15 residues. Germline V gives CDR1 SGHAT, CDR2 FQNNGV. CDR3 bases: TGTGCCAGCAGCTTCCCGGGACAGGGTATGATGGCCCAGTACTTC. Translating gives CASSFPGQGMMAQYF.